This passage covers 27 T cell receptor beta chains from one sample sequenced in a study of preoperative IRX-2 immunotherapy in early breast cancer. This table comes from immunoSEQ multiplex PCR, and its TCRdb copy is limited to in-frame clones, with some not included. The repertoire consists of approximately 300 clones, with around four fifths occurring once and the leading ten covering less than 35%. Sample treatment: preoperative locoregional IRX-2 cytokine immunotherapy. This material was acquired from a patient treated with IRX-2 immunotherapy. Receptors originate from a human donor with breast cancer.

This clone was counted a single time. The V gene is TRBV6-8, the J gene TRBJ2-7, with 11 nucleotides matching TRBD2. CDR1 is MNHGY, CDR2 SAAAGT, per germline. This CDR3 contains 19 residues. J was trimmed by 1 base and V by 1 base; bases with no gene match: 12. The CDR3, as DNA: TGTGCCAGCAGTTACTTAATGGGGCTAGCGGGGGGCCGGTCCTACGAGCAGTACTTC. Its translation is CASSYLMGLAGGRSYEQYF.

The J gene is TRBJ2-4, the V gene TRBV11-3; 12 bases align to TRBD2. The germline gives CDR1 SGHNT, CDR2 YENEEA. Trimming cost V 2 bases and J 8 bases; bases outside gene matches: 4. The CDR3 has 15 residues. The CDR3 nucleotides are TGTGCCAGCAGCTTACTAGCGGGGGGGCCGGACATTCAGTACTTC. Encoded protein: CASSLLAGGPDIQYF.

The CDR3 region has the DNA TGTGCCAGCACTCGGGACAGGGGTCCCTATGGCTACACCTTC. Protein: CASTRDRGPYGYTF. This chain joins TRBV6-8 and TRBJ1-2; 10 bases agree with TRBD1. The CDR3 length is 14 residues. V lost 7 bases to trimming and J lost 4 bases; unmatched junction nucleotides: 6. CDR1 and CDR2 (germline): MNHGY, SAAAGT.

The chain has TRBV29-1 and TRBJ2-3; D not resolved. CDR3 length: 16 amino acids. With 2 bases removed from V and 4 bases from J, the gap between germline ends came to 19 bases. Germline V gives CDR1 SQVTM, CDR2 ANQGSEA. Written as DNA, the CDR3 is TGCAGCGTTGAATTGTCGGTGGCTAGACATGCAGATACGCAGTATTTT. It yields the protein CSVELSVARHADTQYF.

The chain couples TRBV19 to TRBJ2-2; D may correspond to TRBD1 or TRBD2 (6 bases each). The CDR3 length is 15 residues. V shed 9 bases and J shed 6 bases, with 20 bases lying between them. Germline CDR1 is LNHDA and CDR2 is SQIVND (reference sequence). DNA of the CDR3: TGTGCCAGCCAAAACGGGGGCGAGTCTGCCGGGGAGCTGTTTTTT. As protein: CASQNGGESAGELFF.

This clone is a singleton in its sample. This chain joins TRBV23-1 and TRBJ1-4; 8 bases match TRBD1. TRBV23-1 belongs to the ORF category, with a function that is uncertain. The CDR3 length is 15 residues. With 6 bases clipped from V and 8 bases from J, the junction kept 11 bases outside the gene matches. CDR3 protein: CASSPQDRAGEKLFF. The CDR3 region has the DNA TGCGCCAGCAGCCCCCAGGACAGGGCAGGCGAAAAACTGTTTTTT.

The CDR3 DNA sequence: TGTGCCAGCAGGAACAGGGGGCTCGGTGAAAAACTGTTTTTT. Translation: CASRNRGLGEKLFF. The rearrangement joins TRBV11-3 to TRBJ1-4, with TRBD1 matching over 9 bases. Germline V gene lookup returns CDR1 SGHNT and CDR2 YENEEA. The CDR3 runs 14 residues. V gave up 6 bases and J gave up 7 bases; unmatched junction bases: 6.

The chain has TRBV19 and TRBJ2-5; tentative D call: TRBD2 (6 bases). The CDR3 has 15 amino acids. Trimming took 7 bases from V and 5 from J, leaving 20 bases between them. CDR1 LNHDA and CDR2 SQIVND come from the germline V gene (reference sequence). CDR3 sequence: CASNKRGGTLETQYF. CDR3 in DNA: TGTGCCAGTAACAAACGCGGCGGGACCCTCGAGACCCAGTACTTC.

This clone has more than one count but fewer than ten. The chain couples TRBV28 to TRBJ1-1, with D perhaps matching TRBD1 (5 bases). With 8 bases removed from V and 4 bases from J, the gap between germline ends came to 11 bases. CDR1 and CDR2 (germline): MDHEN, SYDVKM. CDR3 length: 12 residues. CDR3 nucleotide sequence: TGTGCCAGCTCACAGGAAGTCACTGAAGCTTTCTTT. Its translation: CASSQEVTEAFF.

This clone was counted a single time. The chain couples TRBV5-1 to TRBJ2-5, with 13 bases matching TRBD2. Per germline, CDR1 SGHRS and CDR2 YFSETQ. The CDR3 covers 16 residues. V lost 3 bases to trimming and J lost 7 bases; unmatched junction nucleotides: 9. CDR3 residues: CASSSTTSGGAGTQYF. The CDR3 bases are TGCGCCAGCAGCTCAACAACTAGCGGGGGGGCTGGGACCCAGTACTTC.

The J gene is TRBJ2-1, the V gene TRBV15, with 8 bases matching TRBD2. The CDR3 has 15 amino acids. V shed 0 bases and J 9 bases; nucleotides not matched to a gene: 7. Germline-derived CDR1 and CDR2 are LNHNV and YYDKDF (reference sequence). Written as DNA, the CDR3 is TGTGCCACCAGCAGAGATGGGGGACTAGTCGGTGAGCAGTTCTTC. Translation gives CATSRDGGLVGEQFF.

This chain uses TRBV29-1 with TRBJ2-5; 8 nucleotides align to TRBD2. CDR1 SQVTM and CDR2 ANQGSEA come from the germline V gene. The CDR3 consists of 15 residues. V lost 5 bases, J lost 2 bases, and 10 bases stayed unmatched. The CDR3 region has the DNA TGCAGCGTTACCCCGGGAGGGGGGTGGCAAGAGACCCAGTACTTC. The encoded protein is CSVTPGGGWQETQYF. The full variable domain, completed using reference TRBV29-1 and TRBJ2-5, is SAVISQKPSRDICQRGTSLTIQCQVDSQVTMMFWYRQQPGQSLTLIATANQGSEATYESGFVIDKFPISRPNLTFSTLTVSNMSPEDSSIYLCSVTPGGGWQETQYFGPGTRLLVL.

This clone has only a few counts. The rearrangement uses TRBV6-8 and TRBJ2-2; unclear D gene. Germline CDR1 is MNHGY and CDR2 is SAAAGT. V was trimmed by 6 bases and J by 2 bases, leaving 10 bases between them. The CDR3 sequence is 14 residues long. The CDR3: CASSRQYNTGELFF. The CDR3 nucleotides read TGTGCCAGCAGCCGCCAGTATAACACCGGGGAGCTGTTTTTT.

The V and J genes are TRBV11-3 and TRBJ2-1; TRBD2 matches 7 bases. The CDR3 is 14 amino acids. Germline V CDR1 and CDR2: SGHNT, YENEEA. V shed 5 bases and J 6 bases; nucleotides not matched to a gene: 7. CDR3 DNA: TGTGCCAGCAGCGACGGAGCGGGATTCAATGAGCAGTTCTTC. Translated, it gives CASSDGAGFNEQFF.

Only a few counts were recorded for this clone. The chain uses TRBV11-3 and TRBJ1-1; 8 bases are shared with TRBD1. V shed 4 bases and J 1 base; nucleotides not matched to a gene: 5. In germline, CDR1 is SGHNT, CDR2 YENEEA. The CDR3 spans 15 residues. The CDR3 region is CASSSSGQGNTEAFF. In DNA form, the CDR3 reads TGTGCCAGCAGCTCTTCCGGACAGGGGAACACTGAAGCTTTCTTT.

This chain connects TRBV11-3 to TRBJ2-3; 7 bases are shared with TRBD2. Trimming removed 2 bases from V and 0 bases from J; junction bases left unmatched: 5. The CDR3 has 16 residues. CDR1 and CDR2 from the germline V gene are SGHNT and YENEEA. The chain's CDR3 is CASSLRAGLSTDTQYF. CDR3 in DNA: TGTGCCAGCAGCTTACGAGCGGGGCTGAGCACAGATACGCAGTATTTT.

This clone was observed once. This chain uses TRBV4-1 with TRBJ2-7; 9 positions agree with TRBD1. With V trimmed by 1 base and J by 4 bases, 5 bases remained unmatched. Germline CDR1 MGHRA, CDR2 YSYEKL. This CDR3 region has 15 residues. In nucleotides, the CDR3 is TGCGCCAGCAGCCAAGGACAGGGGGAGGGTTACGAGCAGTACTTC. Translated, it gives CASSQGQGEGYEQYF.

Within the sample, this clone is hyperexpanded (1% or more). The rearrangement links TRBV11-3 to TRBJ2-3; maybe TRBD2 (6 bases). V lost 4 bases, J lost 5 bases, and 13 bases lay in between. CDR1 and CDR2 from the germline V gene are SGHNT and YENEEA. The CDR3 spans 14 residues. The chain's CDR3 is CASSSGLGGDTQYF. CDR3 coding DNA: TGTGCCAGCAGCTCAGGACTGGGAGGAGATACGCAGTATTTT.

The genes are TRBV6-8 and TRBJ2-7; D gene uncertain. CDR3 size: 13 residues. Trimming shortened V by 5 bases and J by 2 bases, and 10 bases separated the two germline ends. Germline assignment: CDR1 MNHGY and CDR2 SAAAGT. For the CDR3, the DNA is TGTGCCAGCAGTCCCGCCGTAGCCTACGAGCAGTACTTC. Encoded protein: CASSPAVAYEQYF.

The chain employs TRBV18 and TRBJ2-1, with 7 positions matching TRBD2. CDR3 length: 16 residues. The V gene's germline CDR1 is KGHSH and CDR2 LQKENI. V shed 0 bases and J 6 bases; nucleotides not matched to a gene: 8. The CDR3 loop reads CASSPPLSAGVNEQFF. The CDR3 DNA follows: TGTGCCAGCTCACCACCCCTTTCGGCGGGAGTCAATGAGCAGTTCTTC.

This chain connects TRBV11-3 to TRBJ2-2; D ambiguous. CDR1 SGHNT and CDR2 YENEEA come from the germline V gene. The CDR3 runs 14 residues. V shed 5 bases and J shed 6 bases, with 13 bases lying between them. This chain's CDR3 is CASSLRNSAGELFF. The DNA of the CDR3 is TGTGCCAGCAGCCTCCGGAACAGTGCCGGGGAGCTGTTTTTT. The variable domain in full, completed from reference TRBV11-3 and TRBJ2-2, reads EAGVVQSPRYKIIEKKQPVAFWCNPISGHNTLYWYLQNLGQGPELLIRYENEEAVDDSQLPKDRFSAERLKGVDSTLKIQPAELGDSAVYLCASSLRNSAGELFFGEGSRLTVL.

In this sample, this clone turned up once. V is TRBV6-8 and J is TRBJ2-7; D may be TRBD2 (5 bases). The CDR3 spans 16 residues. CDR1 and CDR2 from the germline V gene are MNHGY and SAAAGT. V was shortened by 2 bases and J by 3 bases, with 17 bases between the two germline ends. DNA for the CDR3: TGTGCCAGCAGTTACCCCCGAGGGATTGGCCACTACGAGCAGTACTTC. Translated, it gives CASSYPRGIGHYEQYF.

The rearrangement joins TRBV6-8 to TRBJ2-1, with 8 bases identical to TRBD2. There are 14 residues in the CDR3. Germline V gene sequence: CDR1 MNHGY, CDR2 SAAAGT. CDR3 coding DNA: TGTGCAATTGGGGCGGGAGGCAACTACAATGAGCAGTTCTTC. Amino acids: CAIGAGGNYNEQFF.

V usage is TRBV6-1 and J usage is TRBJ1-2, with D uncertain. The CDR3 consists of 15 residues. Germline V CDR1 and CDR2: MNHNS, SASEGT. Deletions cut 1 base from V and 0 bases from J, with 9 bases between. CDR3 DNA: TGTGCCAGCAGTGAAGTATTGGGAGCTAACTATGGCTACACCTTC. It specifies CASSEVLGANYGYTF.

CDR3 sequence (DNA): TGTGCCAGCAGTTCGCATTGGATGACCGAGGGACAGGGGGCCGGGGAGCTGTTTTTT. Translation gives CASSSHWMTEGQGAGELFF. V usage is TRBV28 and J usage is TRBJ2-2; 11 bases align to TRBD1. This CDR3 has 19 residues. Germline CDR1 is MDHEN and CDR2 is SYDVKM. After removal of 4 bases from V and 6 bases from J, the junction contained 16 bases not matched to a gene. Drawing the rest from reference TRBV28 and TRBJ2-2, the complete variable domain is DVKVTQSSRYLVKRTGEKVFLECVQDMDHENMFWYRQDPGLGLRLIYFSYDVKMKEKGDIPEGYSVSREKKERFSLILESASTNQTSMYLCASSSHWMTEGQGAGELFFGEGSRLTVL.

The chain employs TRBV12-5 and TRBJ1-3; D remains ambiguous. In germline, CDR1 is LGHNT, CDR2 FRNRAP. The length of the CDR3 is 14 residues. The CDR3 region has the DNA TGTGCCAGCACCGAAGGGAGGTGGGGAAACACCATATATTTT. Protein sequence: CASTEGRWGNTIYF.

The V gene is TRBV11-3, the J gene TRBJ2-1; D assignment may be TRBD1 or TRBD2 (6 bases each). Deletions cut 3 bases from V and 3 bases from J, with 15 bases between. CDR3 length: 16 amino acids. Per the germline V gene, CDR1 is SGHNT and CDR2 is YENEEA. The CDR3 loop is CASSLPLGGGYNEQFF. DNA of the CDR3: TGTGCCAGCAGCTTGCCGCTCGGGGGCGGCTACAATGAGCAGTTCTTC.